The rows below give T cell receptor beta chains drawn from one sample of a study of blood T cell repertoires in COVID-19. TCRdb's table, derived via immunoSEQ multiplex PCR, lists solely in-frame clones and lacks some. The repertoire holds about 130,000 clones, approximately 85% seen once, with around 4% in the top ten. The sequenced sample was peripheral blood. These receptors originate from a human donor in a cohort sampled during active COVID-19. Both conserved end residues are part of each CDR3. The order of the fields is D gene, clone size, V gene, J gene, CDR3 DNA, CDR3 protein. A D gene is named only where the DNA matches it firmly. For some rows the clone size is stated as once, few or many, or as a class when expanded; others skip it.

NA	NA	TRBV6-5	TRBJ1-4	TGTGCCAGCAGTTACTCGCCAGTTGCTTGGAAACTGTTTTTT	CASSYSPVAWKLFF
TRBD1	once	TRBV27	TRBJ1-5	TGTGCCAGCAGTGCTTACAGGGGGGCCATGGGGCAGCCCCAGCATTTT	CASSAYRGAMGQPQHF
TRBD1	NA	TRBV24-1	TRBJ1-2	TGTGCCACCAGTGACCGACAGGGTCACGGCTACACCTTC	CATSDRQGHGYTF
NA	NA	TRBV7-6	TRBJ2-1	TGTGCCAGCAGCCAGACACCCTACAATGAGCAGTTCTTC	CASSQTPYNEQFF
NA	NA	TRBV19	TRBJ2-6	TGTGCCAGTACCCGGTGGGCGACGGTTCCTGGGGCCAACGTCCTGACTTTC	CASTRWATVPGANVLTF
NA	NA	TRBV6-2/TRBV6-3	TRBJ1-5	TGTGCCAGCAGTTACGATGGCAGATATAGCAATCAGCCCCAGCATTTT	CASSYDGRYSNQPQHF
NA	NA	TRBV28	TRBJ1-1	TGTGCCAGCAGAGGGACAATAAGTACTTTCTTT	CASRGTISTFF
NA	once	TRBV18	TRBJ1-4	TGTGCCAGCTCACCTAGGGGCCTCGGCGGTGGGACTAATGAAAAACTGTTTTTT	CASSPRGLGGGTNEKLFF
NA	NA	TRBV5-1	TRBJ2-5	TGCGCCAGCAGCTTCGGGATAGAAGAGACCCAGTACTTC	CASSFGIEETQYF
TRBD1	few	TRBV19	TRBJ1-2	TGTGCCAGTAGTGCCTCTTCGACAGGGGCCTATGGCTACACCTTC	CASSASSTGAYGYTF
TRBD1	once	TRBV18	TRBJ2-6	TGTGCCAGCTCAATCCGACAGGGGACGACAACTCACTCTGGGGCCAACGTCCTGACTTTC	CASSIRQGTTTHSGANVLTF
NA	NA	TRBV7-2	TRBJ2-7	TGTGCCAGCAGCTTAGTTCTCACATCTCAGTACTTC	CASSLVLTSQYF
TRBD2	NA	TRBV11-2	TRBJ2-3	TGTGCCAGCAGCTTAGCGGGTAGCGGGAGAAGCACAGATACGCAGTATTTT	CASSLAGSGRSTDTQYF
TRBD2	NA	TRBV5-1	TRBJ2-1	TGCGCCAGCAGCTTGGTTCCCGGGGGGAATGAGCAGTTCTTC	CASSLVPGGNEQFF
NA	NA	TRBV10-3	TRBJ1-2	TGTGCCATCAGTGAGTCAGCACGCTATGGCTACACCTTC	CAISESARYGYTF
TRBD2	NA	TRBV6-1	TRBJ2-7	TGTGCCAGCAGCGAACGGGGGGGGATGCCACGAAGGGAGCAGTACTTC	CASSERGGMPRREQYF
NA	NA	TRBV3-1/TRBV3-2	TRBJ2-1	TGTGCCAGCAGCCAAGATCCCAGTCTTCAGTTCTTC	CASSQDPSLQFF
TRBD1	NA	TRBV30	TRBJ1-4	TGTGCCTGGTCAATATCGACAGGGGGGGGTGAAAAACTGTTTTTT	CAWSISTGGGEKLFF
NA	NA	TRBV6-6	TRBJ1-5	TGTGCCAGCAGTTACCCAGGGGCAGGGGAGCAGCCCCAGCATTTT	CASSYPGAGEQPQHF
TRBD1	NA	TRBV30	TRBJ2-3	TGTGCCTGGGGGGGAGACAGGGGGCAGGGCACAGATACGCAGTATTTT	CAWGGDRGQGTDTQYF
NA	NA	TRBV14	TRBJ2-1	TGTGCCAGCAGCGCATTTGGTAGAGGATCCTACAATGAGCAGTTCTTC	CASSAFGRGSYNEQFF
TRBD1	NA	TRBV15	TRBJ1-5	TGTGCCACCAGCTCCCCAGGGGGTGGGACAGCGTTACAGCCCCAGCATTTT	CATSSPGGGTALQPQHF
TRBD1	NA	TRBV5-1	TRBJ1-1	TGCGCCAGCAGCTGGACAGGTAACATGAACACTGAAGCTTTCTTT	CASSWTGNMNTEAFF
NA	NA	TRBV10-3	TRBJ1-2	TGTGCCATCAGGCTAACAGGGAGAAAACATGGCTACACCTTC	CAIRLTGRKHGYTF
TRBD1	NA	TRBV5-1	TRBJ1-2	TGCGCCAGCACAAGGACAGGAACTAACTATGGCTACACCTTC	CASTRTGTNYGYTF
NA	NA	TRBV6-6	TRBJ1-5	TGTGCCAGCAGTTACTCGTCGGATCAGCCCCAGCATTTT	CASSYSSDQPQHF
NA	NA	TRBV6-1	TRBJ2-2	TGTGCCAGCAGTGAAGGCCCACACGCCGGGGAGCTGTTTTTT	CASSEGPHAGELFF
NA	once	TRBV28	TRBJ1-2	TGTGCCAGCATGGGGGAGGCGGGTGGCTACACCTTC	CASMGEAGGYTF
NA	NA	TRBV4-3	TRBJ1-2	TGCGCCAGCAGCCAAGAGGTCCGGGGGGCCCAAAACTATGGCTACACCTTC	CASSQEVRGAQNYGYTF
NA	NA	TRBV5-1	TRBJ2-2	TGCGCCAGCAGAGCCGGGGCCGGGGAGCTGTTTTTT	CASRAGAGELFF